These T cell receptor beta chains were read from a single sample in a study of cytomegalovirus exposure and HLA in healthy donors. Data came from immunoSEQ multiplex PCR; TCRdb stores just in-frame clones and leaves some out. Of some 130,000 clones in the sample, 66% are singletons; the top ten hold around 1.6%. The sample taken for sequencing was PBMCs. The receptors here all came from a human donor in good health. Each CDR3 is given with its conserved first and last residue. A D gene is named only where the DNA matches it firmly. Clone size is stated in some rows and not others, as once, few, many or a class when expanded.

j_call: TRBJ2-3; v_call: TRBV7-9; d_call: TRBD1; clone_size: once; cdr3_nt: TGTGCCAGCAGCGGCAGGACAGGGTCGGGCACAGATACGCAGTATTTT; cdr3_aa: CASSGRTGSGTDTQYF
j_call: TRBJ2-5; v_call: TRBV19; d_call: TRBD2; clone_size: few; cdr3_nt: TGTGCCAGTAGTTCTAGCGGGGGCGGGGAGACCCAGTACTTC; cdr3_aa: CASSSSGGGETQYF
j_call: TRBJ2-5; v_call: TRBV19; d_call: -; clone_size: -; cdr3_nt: TGTGCCAGTAGTATAAGCGGGCTGGTGACCCAGTACTTC; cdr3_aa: CASSISGLVTQYF
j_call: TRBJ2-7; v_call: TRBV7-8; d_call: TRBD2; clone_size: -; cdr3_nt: TGTGCCAGCAGCTCGGGACTAGCGGGTCCCCCCAGCTCCTACGAGCAGTACTTC; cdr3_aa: CASSSGLAGPPSSYEQYF
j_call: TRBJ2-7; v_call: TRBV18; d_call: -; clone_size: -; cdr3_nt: TGTGCCAGCTCACCAGGACAGAGGGACGAGCAGTACTTC; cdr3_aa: CASSPGQRDEQYF
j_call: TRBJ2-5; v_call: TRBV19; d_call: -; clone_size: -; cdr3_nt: TGTGCCAGTAGTATGCGAGCGGTATTGTACCAAGAGACCCAGTACTTC; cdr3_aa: CASSMRAVLYQETQYF
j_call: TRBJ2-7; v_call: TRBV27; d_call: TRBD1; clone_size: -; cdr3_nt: TGTGCCAGCAGTTTAGGGACAGGGGTCTACGAGCAGTACTTC; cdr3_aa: CASSLGTGVYEQYF
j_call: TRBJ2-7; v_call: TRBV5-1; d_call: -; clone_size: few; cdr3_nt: TGCGCCAGCAGCTTGGAAGCAGGGGGGAACGAGCAGTACTTC; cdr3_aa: CASSLEAGGNEQYF
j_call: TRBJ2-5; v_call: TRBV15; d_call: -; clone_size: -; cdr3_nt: TGTGCCACCAGCAGAGATATGGGGGCAGAGCGCCGGGAGACCCAGTACTTC; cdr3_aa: CATSRDMGAERRETQYF
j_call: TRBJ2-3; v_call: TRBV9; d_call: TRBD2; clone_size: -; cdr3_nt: TGTGCCAGCAGCACGGGGACTAGCGGTAGCACAGATACGCAGTATTTT; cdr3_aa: CASSTGTSGSTDTQYF
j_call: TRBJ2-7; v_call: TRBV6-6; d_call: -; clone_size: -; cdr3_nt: TGTGCCAGCAGTTACTTGAGCAGGGGAAGCTCCTACGAGCAGTACTTC; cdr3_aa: CASSYLSRGSSYEQYF
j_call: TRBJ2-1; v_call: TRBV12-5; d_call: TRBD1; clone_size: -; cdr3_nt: TGTGCTAGTGGTTTGGTACAGACAGGGTACAATGAGCAGTTCTTC; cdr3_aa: CASGLVQTGYNEQFF
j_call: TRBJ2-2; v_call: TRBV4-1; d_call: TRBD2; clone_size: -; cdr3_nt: TGCGCCAGCAGCCAACTACTAGCGGGTAACACCGGGGAGCTGTTTTTT; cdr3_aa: CASSQLLAGNTGELFF
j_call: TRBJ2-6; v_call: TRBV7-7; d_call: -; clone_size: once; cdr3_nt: TGTGCTAGCAGCCCAATCAGGGCTGGGGCCAACGTCCTGACTTTC; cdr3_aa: CASSPIRAGANVLTF
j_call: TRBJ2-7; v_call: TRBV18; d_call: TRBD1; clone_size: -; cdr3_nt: TGTGCCAGCTCGCAAGCTCCAGACAGGGTCCCCCACGAGCAGTACTTC; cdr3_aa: CASSQAPDRVPHEQYF
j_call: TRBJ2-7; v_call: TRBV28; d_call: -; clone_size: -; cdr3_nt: TGTGCCACGGGGGGCCTCTCCTACGAGCAGTACTTC; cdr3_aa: CATGGLSYEQYF
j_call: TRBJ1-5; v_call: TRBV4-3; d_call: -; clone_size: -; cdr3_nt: TGCGCCAGCAGCCAAGAACCTACGGGGAGCCCCCAGCATTTT; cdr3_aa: CASSQEPTGSPQHF
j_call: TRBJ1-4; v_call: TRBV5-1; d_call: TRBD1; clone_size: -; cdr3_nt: TGCGCCAGCAGCTTGGTGGACAGGGGGCAGGAAAAACTGTTTTTT; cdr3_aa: CASSLVDRGQEKLFF
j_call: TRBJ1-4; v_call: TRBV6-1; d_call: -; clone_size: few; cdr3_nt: TGTGCCAGCAGTGAAACAGGAAATGAAAAACTGTTTTTT; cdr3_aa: CASSETGNEKLFF
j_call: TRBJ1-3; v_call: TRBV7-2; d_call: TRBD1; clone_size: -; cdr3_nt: TGTGCCAGCAGCTTAGGGGGACAGACCTACCCACGCTCTGGAAACACCATATATTTT; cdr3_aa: CASSLGGQTYPRSGNTIYF
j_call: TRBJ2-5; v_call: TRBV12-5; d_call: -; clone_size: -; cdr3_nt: TGTGCTAGTGCCCGCCCCGGGGAGACCCAGTACTTC; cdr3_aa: CASARPGETQYF
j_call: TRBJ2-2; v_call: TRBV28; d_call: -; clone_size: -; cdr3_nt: TGTGCCAGCAGTTCAACAGGTTACACCGGGGAGCTGTTTTTT; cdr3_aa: CASSSTGYTGELFF
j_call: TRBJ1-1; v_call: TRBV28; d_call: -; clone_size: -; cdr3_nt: TGTGCCGCCGGGGGAAGGACATTGAACACTGAAGCTTTCTTT; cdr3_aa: CAAGGRTLNTEAFF
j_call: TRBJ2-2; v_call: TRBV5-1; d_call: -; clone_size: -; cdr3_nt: TGCGCCAGCAGCTGGGGCCTCACCGGGGAGCTGTTTTTT; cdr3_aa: CASSWGLTGELFF
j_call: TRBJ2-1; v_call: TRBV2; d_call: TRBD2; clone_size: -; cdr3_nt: TGTGCCAGCCGACTAGCGGGAGGGAATGAGCAGTTCTTC; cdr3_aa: CASRLAGGNEQFF
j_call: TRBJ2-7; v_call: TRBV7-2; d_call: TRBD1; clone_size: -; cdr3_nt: TGTGCCAGCAGCTTGCCGGACAGGGGGCAATACGAGCAGTACTTC; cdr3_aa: CASSLPDRGQYEQYF
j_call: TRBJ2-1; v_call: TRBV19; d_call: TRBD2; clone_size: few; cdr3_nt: TGTGCCAGTAGGGGACTAGCCGTGCTTGAGCAGTTCTTC; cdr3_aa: CASRGLAVLEQFF
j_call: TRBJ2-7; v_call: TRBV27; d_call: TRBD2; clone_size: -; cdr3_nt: TGTGCCAGCAGTTTCACCGGGGGGGTAGCGGGTTTTCGGCAGTACTTC; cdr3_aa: CASSFTGGVAGFRQYF
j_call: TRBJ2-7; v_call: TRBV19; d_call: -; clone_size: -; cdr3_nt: TGTGCCAGTAGTCCGGGGGGCATGTACGAGCAGTACTTC; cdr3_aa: CASSPGGMYEQYF
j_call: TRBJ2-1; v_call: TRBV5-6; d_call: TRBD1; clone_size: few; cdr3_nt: TGTGCCAGCAGTATGACAGGGGAGCAGTTCTTC; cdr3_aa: CASSMTGEQFF
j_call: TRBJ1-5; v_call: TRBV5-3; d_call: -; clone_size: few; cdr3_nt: TGTGCCAGAAGCACCCCTCACCTCTATAGCAATCAGCCCCAGCATTTT; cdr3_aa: CARSTPHLYSNQPQHF
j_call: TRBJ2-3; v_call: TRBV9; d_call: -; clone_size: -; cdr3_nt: TGTGCCAGCAGCGTCTTCCCCGGTACGCAGTATTTT; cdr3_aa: CASSVFPGTQYF
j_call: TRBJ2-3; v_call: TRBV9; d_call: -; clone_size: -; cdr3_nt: TGTGCCAGCAGCCGAGGGGGGGGAACAGATACGCAGTATTTT; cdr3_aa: CASSRGGGTDTQYF
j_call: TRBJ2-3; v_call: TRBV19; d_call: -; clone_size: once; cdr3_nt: TGTGCCAGTAGCCCCACCAGGGTTGCGGGATCGATTCGGTCCACAGATACGCAGTATTTT; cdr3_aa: CASSPTRVAGSIRSTDTQYF
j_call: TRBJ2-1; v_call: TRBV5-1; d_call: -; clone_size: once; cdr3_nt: TGCGCCAGCAGCTTCAGTAGCGGTAGACTCAATGAGCAGTTCTTC; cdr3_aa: CASSFSSGRLNEQFF
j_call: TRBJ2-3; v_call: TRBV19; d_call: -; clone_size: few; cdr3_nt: TGTGCCAGTACCCCAAGCTTGGTCCCGAGCACAGATACGCAGTATTTT; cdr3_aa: CASTPSLVPSTDTQYF
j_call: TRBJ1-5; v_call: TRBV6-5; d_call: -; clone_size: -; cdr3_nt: TGTGACAGCAGCTCAGGGAATCAGCCCCAGCATTTT; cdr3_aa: CDSSSGNQPQHF
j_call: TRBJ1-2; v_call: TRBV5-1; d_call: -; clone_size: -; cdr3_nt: TGCGCCAGCAGCTCCTCATGGACTGAGGGCTACACCTTC; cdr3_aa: CASSSSWTEGYTF
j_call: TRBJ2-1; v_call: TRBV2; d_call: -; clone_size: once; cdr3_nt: TGTGCCAGCAGTGAAGAGGGACTGACCTACAATGAGCAGTTCTTC; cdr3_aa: CASSEEGLTYNEQFF
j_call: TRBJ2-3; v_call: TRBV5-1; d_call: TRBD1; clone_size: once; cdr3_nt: TGCGCCAGCAGCACACAGGGGATCCGCACAGATACGCAGTATTTT; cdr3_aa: CASSTQGIRTDTQYF
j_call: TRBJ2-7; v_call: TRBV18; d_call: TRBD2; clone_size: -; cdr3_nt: TGTGCCAGCTCATCGGGACTCCGGGGGGACGAGCAGTACTTC; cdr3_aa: CASSSGLRGDEQYF
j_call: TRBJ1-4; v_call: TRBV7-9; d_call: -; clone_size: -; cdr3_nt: TGTGCCAGCAGAAACGAGGGGGAAGTGGTTGAAAAACTGTTTTTT; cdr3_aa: CASRNEGEVVEKLFF
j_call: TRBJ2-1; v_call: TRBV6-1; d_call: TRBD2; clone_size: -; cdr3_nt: TGTGCCAGCAGTGAGACCGGTAGCGGGATGTGGGATGAGCAGTTCTTC; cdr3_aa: CASSETGSGMWDEQFF
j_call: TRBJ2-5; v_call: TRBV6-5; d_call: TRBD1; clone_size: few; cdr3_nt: TGTGCCAGCAGGATCCGACAGGGCAAGGAGACCCAGTACTTC; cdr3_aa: CASRIRQGKETQYF
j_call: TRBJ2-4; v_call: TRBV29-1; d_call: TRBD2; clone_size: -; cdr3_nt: TGCAGCGCGAAGGCGGGAGTCGGTTACATTCAGTACTTC; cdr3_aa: CSAKAGVGYIQYF